A single TCR beta chain is shown here with its context. This sample stems from a study of blood T cell repertoires in COVID-19. This CDR3 contains 15 residues. V dropped 5 bases and J dropped 2 bases, with 15 bases sitting between them. Germline CDR1 is SNHLY and CDR2 is FYNNEI. Those enrolled, adults aged 18 to 89 years, came from 20 to 25 US areas. Recovery meant two consecutive negative NP/OP PCR tests, professional clearance, or resolved symptoms. Original methodology: Scientists estimated how many nucleated cells there were by amplifying reference gene primers. Only in-frame clones appear in the TCRdb table, and some are missing; sequencing was by immunoSEQ multiplex PCR. For V, J and clone size, that table is used; D and trimming come from the DNA. The profile shows 200,000 to 250,000 clones, under 85% of them singletons.

This sequence was found in a man in his 60s who had recovered from COVID-19. The genes are TRBV2 and TRBJ1-1, with D unclear. Sequenced input: PBMCs or T cells enriched from blood (not recorded which). The CDR3 nucleotides are TGTGCCAGCAGTCAAACTTCGGGAAAAAACACTGAAGCTTTCTTT. As protein: CASSQTSGKNTEAFF. Based on the CDR3 plus reference TRBV2 and TRBJ1-1, the full variable domain is EPEVTQTPSHQVTQMGQEVILRCVPISNHLYFYWYRQILGQKVEFLVSFYNNEISEKSEIFDDQFSVERPDGSNFTLKIRSTKLEDSAMYFCASSQTSGKNTEAFFGQGTRLTVV.